One sample yielded the 28 T cell receptor beta chains listed below, sequenced in a study of graft-versus-host responses after intestinal transplantation. Their antigens remain unidentified. Some clones are missing from TCRdb's copy, which holds only in-frame ones; the method was immunoSEQ multiplex PCR. Of tens of thousands of clones listed, around 84% are singletons. This sample comprised unstimulated CD4+ T cells sorted from spleen or lymph node cells, obtained before transplant. The receptors here all came from a human donor who was the organ donor for an intestinal transplant.

The rearrangement uses TRBV6-1 and TRBJ2-6; 10 bases are a match to TRBD2. CDR1 MNHNS and CDR2 SASEGT come from the germline V gene. Trimming took 7 bases from V and 0 from J; bases not matched to a gene: 0. The CDR3 totals 15 residues. CDR3 sequence: CASTSGSSGANVLTF. The CDR3 nucleotides read TGTGCCAGCACTAGCGGGAGCTCTGGGGCCAACGTCCTGACTTTC.

V gene TRBV7-2 combines with J gene TRBJ1-1; TRBD1 aligns across 7 bases. The germline V gene encodes CDR1 SGHTA and CDR2 FQGNSA. This CDR3 spans 11 amino acids. The trim removed 5 bases at V and 6 bases at J, leaving 0 bases unmatched. DNA for the CDR3: TGTGCCAGCAGCCAGGGGGCTGAAGCTTTCTTT. It specifies CASSQGAEAFF.

The chain joins TRBV9 to TRBJ2-7; 8 positions agree with TRBD2. CDR1 SGDLS and CDR2 YYNGEE come from the germline V gene. This CDR3 region has 15 residues. The ends lost 2 bases at V and 2 bases at J; junction bases unmatched: 6. The CDR3 DNA reads as TGTGCCAGCAGCGTGGGATCGGGACTAGCCTACGAGCAGTACTTC. As protein: CASSVGSGLAYEQYF.

The chain carries TRBV15 and TRBJ2-5, with unresolved D. Trimming took 3 bases from V and 1 from J, leaving 12 bases between them. The CDR3 has 15 amino acids. Germline values: CDR1 LNHNV, CDR2 YYDKDF (reference sequence). In DNA, the CDR3 is TGTGCCACCAGCAGCTGGTCGGGCTCCCAAGAGACCCAGTACTTC. Its translation: CATSSWSGSQETQYF.

The V and J genes are TRBV25-1 and TRBJ2-7; no definite D call. The ends were cut back, 8 bases at V and 2 bases at J, with 13 bases in the middle. Germline lookup yields CDR1 MGHDK and CDR2 SYGVNS. The CDR3 runs 13 residues. CDR3 DNA sequence: TGTGCCAGCGGGAATTCGGCCACCTACGAGCAGTACTTC. Residues: CASGNSATYEQYF.

This chain joins TRBV19 and TRBJ1-5, with 7 bases identical to TRBD1. After removal of 0 bases from V and 1 base from J, the junction contained 0 bases not matched to a gene. Germline assignment: CDR1 LNHDA and CDR2 SQIVND (reference sequence). The CDR3 has 15 amino acids. The CDR3 sequence is CASSIDRGSNQPQHF. The CDR3 DNA reads TGTGCCAGTAGTATAGACAGGGGGAGCAATCAGCCCCAGCATTTT.

V gene TRBV11-2 combines with J gene TRBJ2-7; D assignment may be TRBD1 or TRBD2 (6 bases each). Trimming left V 0 bases short and J 2 bases short, with 11 bases between. The CDR3 is 15 amino acids. The germline gives CDR1 SGHAT, CDR2 FQNNGV. Written as DNA, the CDR3 is TGTGCCAGCAGCTTAGAAGTGGGGGGCCCCTACGAGCAGTACTTC. Its translation is CASSLEVGGPYEQYF.

V usage is TRBV14 and J usage is TRBJ1-1; D ambiguous. Germline V gives CDR1 SGHDN, CDR2 FVKESK. V lost 4 bases and J lost 6, with 12 bases in between. This CDR3 has 13 amino acids. In DNA, the CDR3 is TGTGCCAGCAGCCTAAAGAGCCTTTCTGAAGCTTTCTTT. Protein: CASSLKSLSEAFF.

The chain couples TRBV18 to TRBJ2-3; TRBD1 agrees at 12 bases. The CDR3 extends over 16 amino acids. Germline-derived CDR1 and CDR2 are KGHSH and LQKENI. Trimming took 2 bases from V and 5 from J; bases not matched to a gene: 5. CDR3 bases: TGTGCCAGCTCACCAACGGGGGACAGGGGGCGAGATACGCAGTATTTT. Translating it yields CASSPTGDRGRDTQYF. Based on the CDR3 plus reference TRBV18 and TRBJ2-3, the full variable domain is NAGVMQNPRHLVRRRGQEARLRCSPMKGHSHVYWYRQLPEEGLKFMVYLQKENIIDESGMPKERFSAEFPKEGPSILRIQQVVRGDSAAYFCASSPTGDRGRDTQYFGPGTRLTVL.

This clone was counted only a few times. This chain joins TRBV9 and TRBJ2-3; 7 bases align to TRBD2. CDR1 and CDR2 (germline): SGDLS, YYNGEE. J gave up 2 bases and V 3 bases, and 6 bases lay outside the gene matches. The CDR3 has 15 residues. CDR3: CASSADSGYTDTQYF. CDR3 DNA: TGTGCCAGCAGCGCCGATAGCGGGTACACAGATACGCAGTATTTT.

Worth noting for this clone: At one end, the junction sequence differs from germline, possibly due to a read error. The rearrangement links TRBV18 to TRBJ2-5, with TRBD2 matching over 14 bases. The germline V gene has CDR1 KGHSH and CDR2 LQKENI. The CDR3 has 18 residues. The CDR3 DNA reads TGTGCCAGCGCACCACCGACTAGCGGGGGGGTTTTTCAAGAGACCCAGTACTTC. Translated: CASAPPTSGGVFQETQYF.

CDR3 sequence: CASSLREGGTEVYYGYTF. CDR3 DNA: TGCGCCAGCAGCTTGCGGGAAGGAGGGACAGAAGTATACTATGGCTACACCTTC. The chain links TRBV5-1 to TRBJ1-2; TRBD1 agrees at 7 bases. V dropped 1 base and J dropped 3; count of bases not matched to a gene: 15. Looked up from germline, CDR1 is SGHRS and CDR2 is YFSETQ. The CDR3 has 18 amino acids.

This clone appeared once. The chain couples TRBV6-1 to TRBJ2-5; no definite D call. The J call may be faulty, since TRBJ2-7 better matches the DNA end. Germline-derived CDR1 and CDR2 are MNHNS and SASEGT. The length of the CDR3 is 12 residues. The CDR3 here is CASRRASYEQYF. CDR3 DNA: TGTGCCAGCAGACGGGCCTCCTACGAGCAGTACTTC.

The table lists this clone with a few counts. The chain combines TRBV5-6 with TRBJ2-7; D unclear. This CDR3 contains 11 residues. CDR1 is SGHDT and CDR2 is YYEEEE in the germline V gene. Trimming took 4 bases from V and 3 from J, leaving 5 bases between them. The chain's CDR3 is CASSRDYEQYF. The DNA for the CDR3 is TGTGCCAGCAGCAGAGACTACGAGCAGTACTTC.

V and J are TRBV5-6 and TRBJ1-5; possible D gene TRBD1, 6 bases. V was cut by 1 base and J by 2 bases, with 13 bases left in between. CDR1 and CDR2 (germline): SGHDT, YYEEEE. The length of the CDR3 is 16 residues. For the CDR3, the DNA is TGTGCCAGCAGCTTGACAGGGATAAGTGGCAATCAGCCCCAGCATTTT. Its translation: CASSLTGISGNQPQHF. The variable domain in full, completed from reference TRBV5-6 and TRBJ1-5, reads DAGVTQSPTHLIKTRGQQVTLRCSPKSGHDTVSWYQQALGQGPQFIFQYYEEEERQRGNFPDRFSGHQFPNYSSELNVNALLLGDSALYLCASSLTGISGNQPQHFGDGTRLSIL.

This chain connects TRBV7-9 to TRBJ1-3; maybe TRBD1 (6 bases). The V end was cut by 5 bases, the J end by 4 bases, with 15 bases between. There are 15 residues in the CDR3. Per the germline V gene, CDR1 is SEHNR and CDR2 is FQNEAQ (reference sequence). The CDR3 sequence is CASSLQGTGGNTIYF. The CDR3 DNA is TGTGCCAGCAGCCTACAGGGTACGGGAGGAAACACCATATATTTT.

V and J are TRBV19 and TRBJ2-7; 9 bases match TRBD1. Germline V CDR1 and CDR2: LNHDA, SQIVND (reference sequence). V trimming: 7 bases; J trimming: 3 bases; junction bases outside the gene matches: 4. This CDR3 region has 13 residues. The CDR3 nucleotides read TGTGCCAGTAAAGACAGGGGGGACTACGAGCAGTACTTC. Protein product: CASKDRGDYEQYF.

The CDR3 spells CAISGLAGNTDTQYF. DNA of the CDR3: TGTGCCATCAGTGGACTAGCGGGAAACACAGATACGCAGTATTTT. V is TRBV10-3 and J is TRBJ2-3; 11 bases align to TRBD2. The CDR3 has 15 residues. Germline CDR1 ENHRY, CDR2 SYGVKD. Losses at the gene ends were 4 bases for V and 2 bases for J; bases not matched to a gene: 2.

This chain uses TRBV5-6 with TRBJ2-1; 10 positions agree with TRBD2. The CDR3 runs 16 residues. Germline V gene sequence: CDR1 SGHDT, CDR2 YYEEEE. Losses at the gene ends were 4 bases for V and 5 bases for J; bases not matched to a gene: 9. The chain's CDR3 is CASSPRGLASDNEQFF. The DNA for the CDR3 is TGTGCCAGCAGCCCGAGGGGACTAGCGTCGGACAATGAGCAGTTCTTC.

The gene calls are TRBV14 and TRBJ2-1; TRBD2 agrees at 9 bases. The germline gives CDR1 SGHDN, CDR2 FVKESK. V shed 1 base, J shed 12 bases, and the junction held 4 bases outside the gene matches. CDR3 length equals 13 residues. The CDR3 loop is CASSQGGTSSQFF. The CDR3 DNA sequence: TGTGCCAGCAGCCAAGGTGGGACTAGCTCGCAGTTCTTC.

The chain carries TRBV18 and TRBJ1-1; tentatively, D is TRBD1 (5 bases). CDR1 and CDR2 from the germline V gene are KGHSH and LQKENI. Trimming removed 6 bases from V and 4 bases from J, with 15 bases in between. This CDR3 has 14 residues. The DNA of the CDR3 is TGTGCCAGCTCTCCCCCGTGGAGGGGCACTGAAGCTTTCTTT. Translation gives CASSPPWRGTEAFF.

A note on this clone: Other DNA sequences from this sample encode an identical CDR3 as well. V usage is TRBV7-9 and J usage is TRBJ2-5; the D gene is possibly TRBD2 (5 bases). Looked up from germline, CDR1 is SEHNR and CDR2 is FQNEAQ (reference sequence). This CDR3 is 16 amino acids long. Trimming stripped 1 base from V and 4 bases from J, with 16 bases between. The CDR3, as DNA: TGTGCCAGCAGCTTAGAACTGTTGTTAGGAGGAGAGACCCAGTACTTC. It encodes CASSLELLLGGETQYF. Together with reference TRBV7-9 and TRBJ2-5, the CDR3 gives the full variable domain: DTGVSQNPRHKITKRGQNVTFRCDPISEHNRLYWYRQTLGQGPEFLTYFQNEAQLEKSRLLSDRFSAERPKGSFSTLEIQRTEQGDSAMYLCASSLELLLGGETQYFGPGTRLLVL.

The genes are TRBV6-1 and TRBJ1-6; a weak D match, TRBD1 (5 bases). CDR1 and CDR2 (germline): MNHNS, SASEGT. V was trimmed by 2 bases and J by 10 bases, leaving 15 bases between them. This CDR3 has 15 amino acids. The CDR3 sequence is CASSERGGGRSPLHF. The CDR3 DNA is TGTGCCAGCAGTGAAAGGGGCGGGGGGAGGTCACCCCTCCACTTT.

The chain carries TRBV29-1 and TRBJ1-1; tentatively, D is TRBD1 (5 bases). Trimming left V 7 bases short and J 1 base short, with 13 bases between. The germline gives CDR1 SQVTM, CDR2 ANQGSEA. This CDR3 comprises 13 residues. The CDR3 loop is CSGTSISNTEAFF. The CDR3 region has the DNA TGCAGCGGGACAAGCATTTCGAACACTGAAGCTTTCTTT. Based on the CDR3 plus reference TRBV29-1 and TRBJ1-1, the full variable domain is SAVISQKPSRDICQRGTSLTIQCQVDSQVTMMFWYRQQPGQSLTLIATANQGSEATYESGFVIDKFPISRPNLTFSTLTVSNMSPEDSSIYLCSGTSISNTEAFFGQGTRLTVV.

V usage is TRBV5-1 and J usage is TRBJ1-4; TRBD1 aligns across 9 bases. V lost 5 bases, J lost 7 bases, and 3 bases stayed unmatched. This CDR3 comprises 13 residues. Germline CDR1 reads SGHRS; CDR2 reads YFSETQ. The DNA of the CDR3 is TGCGCCAGCAGTGACAGGGGGACTGAAAAACTGTTTTTT. It specifies CASSDRGTEKLFF.

V usage is TRBV11-3 and J usage is TRBJ2-1; 7 bases match TRBD1. V shed 6 bases and J 9 bases; nucleotides not matched to a gene: 8. CDR1 is SGHNT, CDR2 YENEEA, per germline. The CDR3 length is 13 residues. The CDR3 here is CASSFDRVTEQFF. CDR3 nucleotide sequence: TGTGCCAGCAGTTTCGACAGGGTGACTGAGCAGTTCTTC.

The chain joins TRBV19 to TRBJ2-2; D is ambiguous. V lost 7 bases, J lost 1 base, and 7 bases lay in between. The CDR3 has 13 residues. CDR1 LNHDA and CDR2 SQIVND come from the germline V gene (reference sequence). The CDR3: CASTIGNTGELFF. CDR3 bases: TGTGCCAGTACCATCGGGAACACCGGGGAGCTGTTTTTT.

The rearrangement links TRBV15 to TRBJ2-5, with D hard to call. The closer fit of TRBJ2-7 to the DNA end suggests the J call may be wrong. Germline CDR1 and CDR2: LNHNV and YYDKDF (reference sequence). The CDR3 contains 16 residues. DNA for the CDR3: TGTGCCACCAGCAGAGCCGTCAGTCTACTCTCCTACGAGCAGTACTTC. It codes for CATSRAVSLLSYEQYF.